Below, 4 T cell receptor beta chains from the same sample are listed, as sequenced in a study of T and B cells in COVID-19 patients (dated by TCRdb to 2020 to 2021). TRB repertoires were amplified using roughly 220-550 ng of genomic DNA isolated from blood. TCRdb shows the sequencer as Illumina MiSeq. Multiplex PCR with BIOMED2 TRB-A/B primer pools was used to amplify the TRB rearrangements. In-frame beta chains were kept once TCRdb had trimmed the public reads at Q25 with fastp and called clones with MiXCR. When rows share a CDR3 protein, they turn into one entry using the most common DNA and genes. The sample has thousands of distinct CDR3 sequences on record, roughly two fifths of them singletons. In total, the top ten clones hold about 56% of the sample. Sequencing was performed on blood. The receptor set was obtained from a human donor with active COVID-19.

A few counts support this clonotype. V is TRBV7-6 and J is TRBJ2-5; 7 bases match TRBD2. From germline, CDR1 is SGHVS and CDR2 FNYEAQ. The CDR3 runs to 16 residues. Losses at the gene ends were 3 bases for V and 2 bases for J; bases not matched to a gene: 9. DNA for the CDR3: TGTGCCAGCAGCTTCGGACTAGTAACCCATCAAGAGACCCAGTACTTC. Translating it yields CASSFGLVTHQETQYF.

The rearrangement joins TRBV19 to TRBJ2-5, with 7 bases fitting TRBD2. Germline V gives CDR1 LNHDA, CDR2 SQIVND (reference sequence). The J segment lost 1 base and the V segment lost 3 bases, leaving 2 bases of the junction unmatched. This CDR3 contains 14 residues. The CDR3 is CASSMGGSQETQYF. CDR3 sequence (DNA): TGTGCCAGTAGTATGGGGGGGAGCCAAGAGACCCAGTACTTC.

This clonotype was detected a few times. J is TRBJ2-2 and V is TRBV5-6; no firm D call. This CDR3 spans 14 amino acids. CDR1 is SGHDT, CDR2 YYEEEE, per germline. V was clipped by 4 bases and J by 7 bases, with 14 bases between them. In DNA, the CDR3 is TGTGCCAGCAGCCCTCTATTGGAGATCGGGGAGCTGTTTTTT. This codes for CASSPLLEIGELFF.

The genes are TRBV5-1 and TRBJ1-1; possibly TRBD1 for D (5 bases). Trimming removed 3 bases from V and 8 bases from J, with 11 bases in between. The germline V gene encodes CDR1 SGHRS and CDR2 YFSETQ. This CDR3 contains 12 residues. The CDR3 region is CASSSGGSEAFF. The CDR3 DNA reads as TGCGCCAGCAGCTCGGGGGGGTCGGAAGCTTTCTTT.